The source of this T cell receptor (beta chain) is a study of vaccination and CD4 T cells after COVID-19. Overall study results and limits: Spike mono-reactivity applied to 304 of 307 vaccine-specific clones detected in convalescent patients.

On this clonotype itself: The antigen remains unidentified.

Treatment here: roughly 10-day PBMC culture with coronavirus spike peptide pools or control peptides (ViraFEST assay). TCRs were sequenced by ViraFEST after antigen-specific T cells had been expanded with peptide pools. The germline gives CDR1 MRHNA, CDR2 SNTAGT. CDR3 size: 15 residues. V was shortened by 8 bases and J by 6 bases, with 22 bases between the two germline ends. Cultured CD4+ T cell DNA was sequenced using the Oncomine TCR Beta short-read assay. Once CD4+ T cells had been cultured, genomic DNA was extracted from them. TCRdb ran MiXCR on the PCR reads and lists one entry per CDR3 protein. Of some 15,000 distinct CDR3 sequences in the sample, about 40% were seen once.

The rearrangement uses TRBV6-4 and TRBJ1-1, with a possible D match to TRBD1 (5 bases). The TCR comes from a human donor with COVID-19. The material sequenced was cultured CD4+ T cells from blood. CDR3 residues: CASAVDGRRGAEAFF. In nucleotides, the CDR3 is TGTGCCAGCGCGGTTGACGGACGGCGGGGGGCTGAAGCTTTCTTT.